This T cell receptor (beta chain) was sequenced in a study of T-cell memory formation after mild COVID-19. Germline V gene data show CDR1 as PRHDT and CDR2 as FYEKMQ (reference sequence). This CDR3 contains 13 residues. V was pared by 4 bases and J by 6 bases, with 13 bases between. TCRdb re-called the 5' RACE reads through MiXCR, storing one row per CDR3 protein. This table holds roughly 110,000 distinct CDR3 sequences, approximately 17% found once. This clonotype was observed a handful of times. The TCR comes from an adult woman who had mild COVID-19 (a few samples of this study predate the infection). Cell type and time point are not known. The sample comprised PBMCs or a T cell subset sorted from them (not recorded which). The V call is TRBV13, the J call TRBJ2-7; TRBD1 or TRBD2 may be the D gene (5 bases each). CDR3 sequence: CASSSRGSSEQYF. The CDR3 coding sequence is TGTGCCAGCAGCTCGAGGGGTAGCAGCGAGCAGTACTTC.